Listed below are T cell receptor beta chains from one sample, sequenced in a study of long-term antiretroviral therapy in people with HIV. Clones were sequenced by immunoSEQ multiplex PCR, and TCRdb holds only the in-frame ones, with some missing. This table has tens of thousands of clones, roughly 90% appearing once. The sample in question was unsorted PBMCs, obtained 3.1 years after starting antiretroviral therapy. Receptors originate from a young man with HIV. The CDR3 runs from the conserved cysteine through the conserved F or W. Fields, in order: J gene, V gene, clone size, D gene, CDR3 length, CDR3 protein, CDR3 DNA. A D gene is named only where the DNA matches it firmly. The size entry is marked missing in some rows and otherwise reads once, few, many or a size class.

>TRBJ2-3|TRBV5-6|.|.|15
CASSLTPGLTDTQYF
TGTGCCAGCAGCCTAACTCCGGGACTTACAGATACGCAGTATTTT
>TRBJ2-7|TRBV12-5|.|TRBD2|14
CASGSPRRESEQYF
TGTGCTAGTGGTTCCCCGAGGCGGGAGTCCGAGCAGTACTTC
>TRBJ1-1|TRBV28|.|.|16
CASSPLGGTRGTEAFF
TGTGCCAGCAGTCCCTTGGGAGGGACCCGGGGAACTGAAGCTTTCTTT
>TRBJ1-1|TRBV27|.|TRBD1|15
CASSPRQGGRTEAFF
TGTGCCAGCAGTCCCCGACAGGGAGGTCGGACTGAAGCTTTCTTT
>TRBJ1-3|TRBV7-9|few|.|14
CASSFVQGGNTIYF
TGTGCCAGCAGTTTTGTCCAAGGAGGAAACACCATATATTTT
>TRBJ1-3|TRBV7-8|.|.|16
CASSPERGAFGNTIYF
TGTGCCAGCAGCCCGGAGAGGGGGGCCTTTGGAAACACCATATATTTT
>TRBJ1-2|TRBV6-6|few|.|11
CASSYLYGYTF
TGTGCCAGCAGTTACCTCTATGGCTACACCTTC
>TRBJ1-3|TRBV5-1|.|.|17
CASSETSKGYSGNTIYF
TGCGCCAGCAGCGAGACCTCGAAGGGCTACTCTGGAAACACCATATATTTT
>TRBJ2-3|TRBV5-6|.|TRBD1|14
CASSLQGATDTQYF
TGTGCCAGCAGCTTGCAGGGGGCCACAGATACGCAGTATTTT
>TRBJ1-4|TRBV27|.|.|15
CASSLSPTTGEKLFF
TGTGCCAGCAGTTTATCCCCAACGACAGGCGAAAAACTGTTTTTT
>TRBJ1-2|TRBV6-5|few|.|13
CASRHAGNYGYTF
TGTGCCAGCAGGCACGCAGGGAACTATGGCTACACCTTC
>TRBJ1-3|TRBV6-5|.|TRBD1|13
CASKGTGRGTIYF
TGTGCCAGCAAAGGGACAGGGCGGGGCACCATATATTTT
>TRBJ1-5|TRBV19|once|.|14
CASAGGFSNQPQHF
TGTGCCAGTGCGGGGGGCTTTTCCAATCAGCCCCAGCATTTT
>TRBJ1-2|TRBV6-6|.|.|13
CASTEREGYGYTF
TGTGCCAGCACCGAGAGGGAGGGCTATGGCTACACCTTC
>TRBJ2-7|TRBV7-9|.|TRBD2|15
CASSLMGGSADEQYF
TGTGCCAGCAGCTTAATGGGCGGGAGTGCGGACGAGCAGTACTTC
>TRBJ2-7|TRBV4-3|.|.|13
CASSPHKGFEQYF
TGCGCCAGCAGCCCCCATAAGGGTTTCGAGCAGTACTTC
>TRBJ2-2|TRBV30|once|.|10
CAWRAGELFF
TGTGCCTGGAGGGCCGGGGAGCTGTTTTTT
>TRBJ2-7|TRBV6-5|.|.|13
CASRKYPTYEQYF
TGTGCCAGCAGAAAATACCCCACCTACGAGCAGTACTTC
>TRBJ1-3|TRBV2|.|.|12
CASSEGGNTIYF
TGTGCCAGCAGTGAAGGTGGAAACACCATATATTTT
>TRBJ2-7|TRBV19|few|TRBD1|15
CASSILPTGGYEQYF
TGTGCCAGTAGTATCCTACCGACAGGGGGTTACGAGCAGTACTTC
>TRBJ2-1|TRBV9|.|TRBD2|16
CASSGTLAGAYNEQFF
TGTGCCAGCAGCGGAACCCTAGCGGGTGCTTACAATGAGCAGTTCTTC
>TRBJ1-4|TRBV4-3|.|.|15
CASSTNRDINEKLFF
TGCGCCAGCAGCACTAACCGGGACATTAATGAAAAACTGTTTTTT
>TRBJ2-3|TRBV6-1|.|.|16
CASSEVRTIAIDTQYF
TGTGCCAGCAGTGAAGTCAGGACTATAGCGATAGATACGCAGTATTTT
>TRBJ2-5|TRBV27|.|.|15
CASSFRRNHVETQYF
TGTGCCAGCAGTTTTAGGCGGAACCACGTGGAGACCCAGTACTTC
>TRBJ2-1|TRBV7-3|.|TRBD1|17
CASSLSLGQDPYNEQFF
TGTGCCAGCAGCTTATCCTTAGGACAGGACCCGTACAATGAGCAGTTCTTC
>TRBJ2-5|TRBV4-3|.|.|13
CASSRIGGETQYF
TGCGCCAGCAGCCGTATAGGGGGAGAGACCCAGTACTTC
>TRBJ2-5|TRBV6-6|.|TRBD1|14
CASLRGQGQETQYF
TGTGCCAGCCTCAGGGGGCAGGGGCAAGAGACCCAGTACTTC
>TRBJ2-1|TRBV9|.|TRBD2|14
CASTAGGLDNEQFF
TGTGCCAGCACGGCGGGGGGGCTGGACAATGAGCAGTTCTTC
>TRBJ1-1|TRBV27|.|.|13
CASRVGGNTEAFF
TGTGCCAGCAGGGTTGGGGGAAACACTGAAGCTTTCTTT
>TRBJ1-5|TRBV7-6|.|TRBD1|13
CASSEDREQPQHF
TGTGCCAGCAGCGAGGACAGGGAGCAGCCCCAGCATTTT
>TRBJ1-4|TRBV9|.|.|12
CASSSNNEKLFF
TGTGCCAGCAGCTCCAATAATGAAAAACTGTTTTTT
>TRBJ1-6|TRBV9|.|.|15
CASSVTAYHNSPLHF
TGTGCCAGCAGCGTTACCGCTTATCATAATTCACCCCTCCACTTT
>TRBJ1-1|TRBV29-1|.|.|13
CSVAGVLNTEAFF
TGCAGCGTGGCCGGGGTGTTGAACACTGAAGCTTTCTTT
>TRBJ2-4|TRBV5-6|.|TRBD2|15
CASSPLAGGRNIQYF
TGTGCCAGCAGCCCACTAGCGGGGGGTAGAAACATTCAGTACTTC
>TRBJ1-3|TRBV7-6|few|.|18
CASSARQTDFASGNTIYF
TGTGCCAGCAGCGCACGACAGACAGACTTTGCCTCTGGAAACACCATATATTTT
>TRBJ2-2|TRBV7-2|.|.|16
CASRGGDRAYTGELFF
TGTGCCAGCAGGGGGGGTGACAGGGCCTACACCGGGGAGCTGTTTTTT
>TRBJ1-5|TRBV6-6|few|.|12
CASNQLNQPQHF
TGTGCCAGCAACCAACTCAATCAGCCCCAGCATTTT
>TRBJ2-5|TRBV18|.|.|15
CASSPNPGATETQYF
TGTGCCAGCTCTCCTAACCCGGGGGCGACCGAGACCCAGTACTTC
>TRBJ2-3|TRBV4-2|.|.|15
CASSQEGGGGDTQYF
TGTGCCAGCAGCCAAGAGGGCGGGGGCGGGGATACGCAGTATTTT
>TRBJ1-4|TRBV6-5|.|.|13
CASRDLDREKLFF
TGTGCCAGCAGGGACCTTGATCGGGAAAAACTGTTTTTT
>TRBJ1-5|TRBV18|.|.|14
CASSRGQLNQPQHF
TGTGCCAGCTCACGAGGACAGCTCAATCAGCCCCAGCATTTT
>TRBJ1-2|TRBV4-3|once|.|16
CASSQDLNLPLYGYTF
TGCGCCAGCAGCCAAGATCTCAACCTCCCCCTCTATGGCTACACCTTC
>TRBJ2-7|TRBV7-3|.|.|15
CASSLGASGAYEQYF
TGTGCCAGCAGCCTGGGGGCTAGCGGAGCCTACGAGCAGTACTTC
>TRBJ2-7|TRBV19|.|TRBD1|16
CASSIMGPGGIYEQYF
TGTGCCAGTAGTATAATGGGGCCAGGGGGTATCTACGAGCAGTACTTC
>TRBJ2-5|TRBV9|.|.|12
CASSAIQGTQYF
TGTGCCAGCAGCGCTATACAGGGCACCCAGTACTTC
>TRBJ2-1|TRBV2|.|TRBD2|11
CASSGGNEQFF
TGTGCCAGCAGCGGGGGGAATGAGCAGTTCTTC
>TRBJ2-1|TRBV2|.|TRBD2|15
CASSEARDYRYEQFF
TGTGCCAGCAGTGAAGCACGGGACTATCGTTATGAGCAGTTCTTC
>TRBJ1-1|TRBV29-1|.|.|14
CSVHRDSMNTEAFF
TGCAGCGTTCACCGGGATTCCATGAACACTGAAGCTTTCTTT
>TRBJ1-4|TRBV7-9|.|TRBD1|15
CASSFNRGPNEKLFF
TGTGCCAGCAGCTTTAACAGGGGGCCTAATGAAAAACTGTTTTTT